This record looks at one T cell receptor (beta chain) sequence and its context. This sample stems from a study of blood T cell repertoires in COVID-19. In the study overall: Samples taken during acute and convalescent COVID-19 were collected in the United States, Italy and Spain. T cells, B-cell-depleted T cells, or PBMCs provided the cDNA or gDNA that served as material.

How the authors handled the data: It was from reference gene primer amplification that nucleated cell counts were estimated. Data came from immunoSEQ multiplex PCR; TCRdb stores just in-frame clones and leaves some out. From that table come the V and J calls and clone size; the DNA was used to work out D and trimming. The sample records around 180,000 clones, 70% to 90% being singletons. The CDR3 consists of 17 residues. Trimming took 3 bases from V and 0 from J; bases not matched to a gene: 5. Germline assignment: CDR1 SGHDT and CDR2 YYEEEE. The receptor was isolated from a human donor with active or convalescent COVID-19. The donor label of this sample is uncertain. The specimen was peripheral blood. The chain has TRBV5-6 and TRBJ1-6, with 8 positions matching TRBD1. Here the CDR3 DNA reads TGTGCCAGCAGCTCACGGACAGGGAGCTCCTATAATTCACCCCTCCACTTT. This sequence encodes CASSSRTGSSYNSPLHF.